This T cell receptor (beta chain) appears in the sequencing data of a study of shared clonotypes between healthy human individuals. Regarding the study as a whole: Naive CD4 clonotypes were shared across a handful of donors at about 5.2%. Collection of samples was limited to blood; tissue repertoires likely differ.

CDR1 and CDR2 (germline): SEHNR, FQNEAQ (reference sequence). Trimming cost V 5 bases and J 0 bases, with 13 bases left between them. CDR3 length equals 15 residues. The material for each subset, its genomic DNA, was split evenly across several immunoSEQ plates. Each replicate PCR on the sorted subsets used 150 to 200 ng DNA (around 30,000 T cell genomes). Generated by immunoSEQ multiplex PCR, the TCRdb table keeps only in-frame clones and is missing some. Of roughly 770,000 clones in the sample, roughly 96% were seen once. With regard to this clone: What it binds is unknown.

CD45RO-negative, CCR7-selected cells formed the naive CD8 fraction, which excluded terminally differentiated effector memory CD45RA+ cells. The sequence came from a man aged 30 to 45 in good health. V is TRBV7-9 and J is TRBJ1-1; possible D gene TRBD1, 5 bases. Sequencing used naive CD8+ T cells sorted from blood. CDR3 in DNA: TGTGCCAGCAGCCCAGCTGACAGCTTGAACACTGAAGCTTTCTTT. Its protein is CASSPADSLNTEAFF.